Presented here are 19 T cell receptor beta chains from one specimen sequenced in a study. Assay: immunoSEQ multiplex PCR; the TCRdb copy retains only in-frame clones and omits some. The table shows 60,000 to 75,000 clones, with just under 95% occurring only once. The sequenced material came from PBMCs. The receptors were sampled from a man aged 40-55 years with rheumatoid arthritis.

V and J are TRBV15 and TRBJ1-5; D is unresolved. Germline V lookup: CDR1 LNHNV, CDR2 YYDKDF (reference sequence). Trimming pared 1 base from V and 3 bases from J, leaving 7 bases between. The CDR3 length is 14 residues. CDR3 amino acids: CATSRALDNQPQHF. The DNA for the CDR3 is TGTGCCACCAGCAGAGCCCTCGACAATCAGCCCCAGCATTTT.

The rearrangement uses TRBV7-9 and TRBJ2-7; D is unresolved. Germline loops: CDR1 SEHNR, CDR2 FQNEAQ (reference sequence). CDR3 length equals 15 residues. Trimming stripped 1 base from V and 1 base from J, with 11 bases between. The CDR3 DNA reads as TGTGCCAGCAGCTTAGGCTTTGGGGATTCCTACGAGCAGTACTTC. Protein product: CASSLGFGDSYEQYF.

V usage is TRBV10-1 and J usage is TRBJ2-3; TRBD2 matches 11 bases. V trimming: 3 bases; J trimming: 4 bases; junction bases outside the gene matches: 6. CDR3 length equals 16 residues. Germline V lookup: CDR1 WNHNN, CDR2 SYGVQD (reference sequence). This CDR3 is CASSDRLAGGPDTQYF. The CDR3 DNA is TGCGCCAGCAGTGATCGGCTAGCGGGGGGTCCAGATACGCAGTATTTT.

This clone came up once. This rearrangement joins TRBV4-3 to TRBJ2-5; 8 bases are a match to TRBD2. CDR1 is LGHNA and CDR2 is YSLEER in the germline V gene. V was clipped by 4 bases and J by 4 bases; unmatched bases: 8. The CDR3 length is 15 residues. The CDR3 DNA reads TGCGCCAGCAGCCGGAGCGGGAGTGGATCAGAGACCCAGTACTTC. As protein: CASSRSGSGSETQYF.

The V call is TRBV11-2, the J call TRBJ1-1; 7 bases align to TRBD1. CDR1 SGHAT and CDR2 FQNNGV come from the germline V gene. There are 14 residues in the CDR3. With V trimmed by 4 bases and J by 7 bases, 9 bases remained unmatched. In DNA, the CDR3 is TGTGCCAGCAGCTGGGGAAGGGGACAGCTTGAAGCTTTCTTT. Translated: CASSWGRGQLEAFF.

V usage is TRBV29-1 and J usage is TRBJ1-1; tentative D call: TRBD1 (5 bases). Germline loops: CDR1 SQVTM, CDR2 ANQGSEA. The CDR3 totals 13 residues. Trimming pared 5 bases from V and 1 base from J, leaving 11 bases between. The CDR3 protein is CSVSSTGNTEAFF. CDR3 nucleotide sequence: TGCAGCGTTAGTTCAACAGGGAACACTGAAGCTTTCTTT.

The J gene is TRBJ2-1, the V gene TRBV7-9; TRBD2 matches 7 bases. Trimming removed 6 bases from V and 2 bases from J; junction bases left unmatched: 7. The CDR3 has 15 residues. Germline V gene sequence: CDR1 SEHNR, CDR2 FQNEAQ (reference sequence). This CDR3 reads CASRTGGTPYNEQFF. The CDR3, as DNA: TGTGCCAGCAGAACGGGGGGAACTCCCTACAATGAGCAGTTCTTC.

V is TRBV6-1 and J is TRBJ1-2; no clear D. Between the trimmed V and J ends, which lost 4 bases and 8 bases, there was a span of 23 bases. The CDR3 is 16 amino acids. CDR1 is MNHNS and CDR2 is SASEGT in the germline V gene. The CDR3 DNA reads as TGTGCCAGCAGTGCCTTCTCCGTGGGAGGGTCTAGGGGCTACACCTTC. Amino acids: CASSAFSVGGSRGYTF.

The chain recombines TRBV5-8 with TRBJ2-1, with 9 bases identical to TRBD2. The length of the CDR3 is 15 residues. V shed 2 bases, J shed 4 bases, and the junction held 4 bases outside the gene matches. CDR1 SGHTS and CDR2 YDEGEE come from the germline V gene. CDR3 DNA sequence: TGTGCCAGCAGCTTACTAGCGGGTACTTACAATGAGCAGTTCTTC. Translation: CASSLLAGTYNEQFF.

V is TRBV7-2 and J is TRBJ1-4; 10 nucleotides agree with TRBD1. The germline V gene has CDR1 SGHTA and CDR2 FQGNSA. The CDR3 totals 17 residues. V shed 1 base, J shed 9 bases, and the junction held 11 bases outside the gene matches. The CDR3 sequence is CASSLGDRGFVGKKLFF. CDR3 DNA sequence: TGTGCCAGCAGCTTAGGGGACAGGGGATTTGTTGGGAAAAAACTGTTTTTT.

The rearrangement uses TRBV14 and TRBJ2-1; 14 bases are shared with TRBD2. CDR1 and CDR2 from the germline V gene are SGHDN and FVKESK. Trimming at V came to 5 bases and at J to 3 bases, leaving 3 bases not matched to a gene. The CDR3 runs 16 residues. CDR3 DNA sequence: TGTGCCAGCAGCTTGACTAGCGGGAGGGTCTACAATGAGCAGTTCTTC. It yields the protein CASSLTSGRVYNEQFF. Full variable domain (remainder filled in from reference TRBV14 and TRBJ2-1): EAGVTQFPSHSVIEKGQTVTLRCDPISGHDNLYWYRRVMGKEIKFLLHFVKESKQDESGMPNNRFLAERTGGTYSTLKVQPAELEDSGVYFCASSLTSGRVYNEQFFGPGTRLTVL.

J is TRBJ2-1 and V is TRBV6-1; tentative D call: TRBD2 (5 bases). The CDR3 spans 17 residues. Germline-derived CDR1 and CDR2 are MNHNS and SASEGT. Trimming took 3 bases from V and 5 from J, leaving 20 bases between them. CDR3 nucleotide sequence: TGTGCCAGCAGTGACCGCACCCGAGGGAGATGGGACAATGAGCAGTTCTTC. Translated: CASSDRTRGRWDNEQFF.

This clone has a single count. The chain combines TRBV6-2 or TRBV6-3 with TRBJ1-5, with a tentative D call TRBD1 (5 bases). The CDR3 runs 15 residues. Germline V gene sequence: CDR1 MNHEY, CDR2 SVGEGT. Trimming shortened V by 2 bases and J by 6 bases, and 14 bases separated the two germline ends. CDR3 amino acids: CASSYGRGTGQPQHF. CDR3 sequence (DNA): TGTGCCAGCAGTTACGGGAGGGGCACGGGTCAGCCCCAGCATTTT.

V and J are TRBV4-2 and TRBJ1-3; 10 bases align to TRBD1. Germline lookup yields CDR1 LGHNA and CDR2 YNFKEQ. With V trimmed by 5 bases and J by 2 bases, 9 bases remained unmatched. The CDR3 runs 17 residues. The CDR3 is CASSILRDRGPGNTIYF. CDR3 coding DNA: TGTGCCAGCAGCATCCTCCGGGACAGGGGCCCTGGAAACACCATATATTTT.

The V call is TRBV6-5, the J call TRBJ1-1; D remains ambiguous. The germline gives CDR1 MNHEY, CDR2 SVGAGI. This CDR3 region has 15 residues. The V end lost 2 bases, the J end lost 1 base, and 11 bases lay between the germline ends. The CDR3 reads CASSYGSPGNTEAFF. CDR3 nucleotides: TGTGCCAGCAGTTACGGAAGCCCTGGGAACACTGAAGCTTTCTTT.

The chain employs TRBV18 and TRBJ2-5; 7 bases agree with TRBD2. The CDR3 loop spans 15 amino acids. Unmatched junction bases numbered 10, after V lost 3 bases and J lost 6 bases. From germline, CDR1 is KGHSH and CDR2 LQKENI. Here the CDR3 reads CASSPSGIGGKTQYF. The CDR3, as DNA: TGTGCCAGCTCACCCAGCGGGATAGGTGGAAAGACCCAGTACTTC.

The V gene is TRBV5-1, the J gene TRBJ1-2; 7 nucleotides line up with TRBD1. V shed 1 base and J 7 bases; nucleotides not matched to a gene: 10. The CDR3 runs to 15 residues. Germline V CDR1 and CDR2: SGHRS, YFSETQ. The CDR3 bases are TGCGCCAGCAGCTTGAGTAGCGGACAGGAGTCTGGCTACACCTTC. It is translated as CASSLSSGQESGYTF. The whole variable domain, filled in from reference TRBV5-1 and TRBJ1-2, reads KAGVTQTPRYLIKTRGQQVTLSCSPISGHRSVSWYQQTPGQGLQFLFEYFSETQRNKGNFPGRFSGRQFSNSRSEMNVSTLELGDSALYLCASSLSSGQESGYTFGSGTRLTVV.

The chain uses TRBV6-5 and TRBJ2-3, with 9 bases that match TRBD2. J gave up 2 bases and V 4 bases, and 7 bases lay outside the gene matches. Germline V lookup: CDR1 MNHEY, CDR2 SVGAGI. This CDR3 is built from 16 residues. Here the CDR3 DNA reads TGTGCCAGCAGTTCCTTAGCGGGAGTACTCACAGATACGCAGTATTTT. Its translation: CASSSLAGVLTDTQYF.

The rearrangement uses TRBV30 and TRBJ2-1; weak D call: TRBD1 (5 bases). The germline V and J ends were trimmed by 3 bases and 2 bases, with 5 bases remaining between them. This CDR3 comprises 12 residues. Germline V gives CDR1 GTSNPN, CDR2 SVGIG (reference sequence). CDR3 region: CAWRGPYNEQFF. CDR3 DNA sequence: TGTGCCTGGAGGGGGCCCTACAATGAGCAGTTCTTC. Variable domain in full (rest from reference TRBV30 and TRBJ2-1): SQTIHQWPATLVQPVGSPLSLECTVEGTSNPNLYWYRQAAGRGLQLLFYSVGIGQISSEVPQNLSASRPQDRQFILSSKKLLLSDSGFYLCAWRGPYNEQFFGPGTRLTVL.